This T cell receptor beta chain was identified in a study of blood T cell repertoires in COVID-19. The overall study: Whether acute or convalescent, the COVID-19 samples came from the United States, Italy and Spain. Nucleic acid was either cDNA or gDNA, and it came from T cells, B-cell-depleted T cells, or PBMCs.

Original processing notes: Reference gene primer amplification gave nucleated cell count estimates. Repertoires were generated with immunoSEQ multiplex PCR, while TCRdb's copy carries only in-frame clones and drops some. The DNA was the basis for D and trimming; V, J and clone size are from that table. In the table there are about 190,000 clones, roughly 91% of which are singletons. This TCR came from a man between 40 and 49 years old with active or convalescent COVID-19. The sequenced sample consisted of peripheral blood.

The CDR3 here is CAISEDIPTDTQYF. The CDR3 nucleotides are TGTGCCATCAGTGAGGACATTCCCACAGATACGCAGTATTTT. The chain carries TRBV10-3 and TRBJ2-3; the D is unclear. This CDR3 is 14 amino acids long. Germline-derived CDR1 and CDR2 are ENHRY and SYGVKD. Deletions cut 2 bases from V and 2 bases from J, with 8 bases between.